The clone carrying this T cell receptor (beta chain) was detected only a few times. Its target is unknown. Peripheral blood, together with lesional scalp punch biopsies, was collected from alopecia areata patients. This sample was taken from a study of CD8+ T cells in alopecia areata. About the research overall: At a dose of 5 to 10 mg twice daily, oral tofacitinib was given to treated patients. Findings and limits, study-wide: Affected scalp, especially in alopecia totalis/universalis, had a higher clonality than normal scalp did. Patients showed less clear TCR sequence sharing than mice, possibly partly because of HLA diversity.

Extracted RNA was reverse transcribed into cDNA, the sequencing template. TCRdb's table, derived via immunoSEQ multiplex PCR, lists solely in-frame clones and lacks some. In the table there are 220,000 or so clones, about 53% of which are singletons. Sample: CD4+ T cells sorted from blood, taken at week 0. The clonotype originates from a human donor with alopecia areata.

CDR3 bases: TGTGCCAGCAGCTTGGCCAAGACGGCCTTGGACTATGGCTACACCTTC. It yields the protein CASSLAKTALDYGYTF. This chain connects TRBV5-6 to TRBJ1-2; D call uncertain. Germline values: CDR1 SGHDT, CDR2 YYEEEE. The CDR3 totals 16 residues. Trimming removed 0 bases from V and 3 bases from J, with 15 bases in between. Variable domain in full (rest from reference TRBV5-6 and TRBJ1-2): DAGVTQSPTHLIKTRGQQVTLRCSPKSGHDTVSWYQQALGQGPQFIFQYYEEEERQRGNFPDRFSGHQFPNYSSELNVNALLLGDSALYLCASSLAKTALDYGYTFGSGTRLTVV.